This T cell receptor beta chain was sequenced in a study of T cell repertoires in cytomegalovirus infection. Across the whole study: Matching HLA type and CMV infection were both indicated by public TCR beta signatures. Study results and caveats: Summed frequency of shared TCR beta families picked out CMV carriers who also had the relevant HLA.

As regards this clonotype: Its antigen is currently unknown. It may be a read error: a sequence one base away is much more abundant.

TCRdb recomputed calls from the reads with MiXCR, one row per CDR3 protein. The table has about 900,000 distinct CDR3 sequences, 30% to 40% seen once; the top ten hold more than 13%. This CDR3 is built from 17 residues. Germline lookup yields CDR1 SGHTA and CDR2 FQGNSA. The rearrangement uses TRBV7-2 and TRBJ2-3; TRBD1 aligns across 9 bases. Sequencing used cultured CD8+ T cells from PBMCs, obtained from culture after CMV antigen stimulation. The origin of this receptor is a human donor in good health (CMV status not recorded). Some clones in this sample may be carry-over from other donors' samples. CDR3 protein: CANSLGAPGQGTDTQYF. In DNA form, the CDR3 reads TGTGCCAACAGCTTAGGAGCACCGGGACAGGGAACAGATACGCAGTATTTT.